This entry lists 20 T cell receptor beta chains sequenced from one sample in a study of CD8+ T cells in alopecia areata. Sequencing templates came from extracted RNA that was reverse transcribed into cDNA. The method was immunoSEQ multiplex PCR; TCRdb's version includes in-frame clones alone and lacks a portion of them. This sample has about 150,000 clones, with 45% to 60% found just once. The specimen was CD4+ T cells sorted from blood. The source of these receptors is a human donor with alopecia areata.

The chain combines TRBV29-1 with TRBJ1-5, with D perhaps TRBD1 (5 bases). The ends were cut back, 6 bases at V and 7 bases at J, with 16 bases in the middle. The CDR3 totals 13 residues. The germline CDR1 and CDR2 sequences are SQVTM and ANQGSEA. The CDR3, as DNA: TGCAGCGTAGCGTTGGGGGGATTACAGCCCCAGCATTTT. Its protein product is CSVALGGLQPQHF.

The chain is built from TRBV18 and TRBJ1-2; tentative D call: TRBD1 (5 bases). Trimming shortened V by 3 bases and J by 5 bases, and 10 bases separated the two germline ends. Germline values: CDR1 KGHSH, CDR2 LQKENI. This CDR3 has 13 residues. DNA for the CDR3: TGTGCCAGCTCACCGGACACCCGGTATGGCTACACCTTC. Protein product: CASSPDTRYGYTF.

The rearrangement joins TRBV29-1 to TRBJ2-1; D possibly uses TRBD1 or TRBD2 (5 bases each). The germline gives CDR1 SQVTM, CDR2 ANQGSEA. Trimming removed 3 bases from V and 4 bases from J, with 16 bases in between. The CDR3 loop spans 15 amino acids. CDR3 DNA: TGCAGCGTTGATGGGTGGGTAGAGGGGTACAATGAGCAGTTCTTC. This gives the protein CSVDGWVEGYNEQFF.

This clone occurred a few times. J is TRBJ2-2 and V is TRBV29-1; TRBD2 is a possible D gene (6 bases). Per the germline V gene, CDR1 is SQVTM and CDR2 is ANQGSEA. The V gene lost 6 bases and the J gene lost 5 bases, with 13 bases spanning the gap. The CDR3 is 13 residues long. The CDR3 is CSVMTRVTGELFF. CDR3 coding DNA: TGCAGCGTGATGACTAGGGTAACCGGGGAGCTGTTTTTT.

The sample holds a few counts of this clone. This chain uses TRBV10-3 with TRBJ2-2; the D gene is possibly TRBD2 (5 bases). Trimming took off 11 bases at V and 1 base at J, with 14 bases between the two ends. Per the germline V gene, CDR1 is ENHRY and CDR2 is SYGVKD. This CDR3 spans 14 amino acids. CDR3 loop: CASGERMNTGELFF. Here the CDR3 DNA reads TGTGCCTCCGGGGAGCGGATGAACACCGGGGAGCTGTTTTTT.

The genes are TRBV29-1 and TRBJ1-2, with 10 nucleotides matching TRBD1. The germline V gene has CDR1 SQVTM and CDR2 ANQGSEA. The CDR3 has 12 amino acids. Trimming cost V 6 bases and J 6 bases; bases outside gene matches: 4. The CDR3: CSVSGTGDGYTF. CDR3 DNA sequence: TGCAGCGTCTCCGGGACAGGGGATGGCTACACCTTC.

The V and J genes are TRBV6-5 and TRBJ1-2; 7 positions match TRBD1. This CDR3 has 15 residues. CDR1 and CDR2 (germline): MNHEY, SVGAGI. The V gene end was trimmed by 6 bases and the J gene end by 2 bases; junction bases not matched to a gene: 9. The CDR3 here is CASRSPGGPNYGYTF. Here the CDR3 DNA reads TGTGCCAGCAGATCTCCAGGGGGTCCAAACTATGGCTACACCTTC.

The sample holds a few counts of this clone. The gene calls are TRBV2 and TRBJ2-6, with D possibly matching TRBD1 (5 bases). The CDR3 sequence is 14 residues long. Germline CDR1 is SNHLY and CDR2 is FYNNEI. Deletions cut 8 bases from V and 2 bases from J, with 10 bases between. The CDR3 bases are TGTGCCAGCCAACAGGAAGCTGGGGCCAACGTCCTGACTTTC. Amino acid sequence: CASQQEAGANVLTF.

This chain links TRBV11-2 with TRBJ2-7, with 10 bases aligning to TRBD2. The CDR3 runs 16 residues. V was clipped by 5 bases and J by 11 bases; unmatched bases: 18. Germline V gene sequence: CDR1 SGHAT, CDR2 FQNNGV. The CDR3 loop is CASSPRVVAGGRMEYF. The CDR3 DNA is TGTGCCAGCAGCCCCAGGGTGGTAGCGGGAGGTCGAATGGAGTACTTC.

The chain employs TRBV30 and TRBJ2-3; TRBD1 might be the D (6 bases). CDR1 is GTSNPN, CDR2 SVGIG, per germline (reference sequence). The CDR3 has 15 amino acids. V dropped 2 bases and J dropped 4 bases, with 16 bases sitting between them. The CDR3 region is CAWSLQGSAPDTQYF. CDR3 sequence (DNA): TGTGCCTGGAGTCTACAGGGATCGGCCCCAGATACGCAGTATTTT.

This clone was found a few times. This chain links TRBV19 with TRBJ2-1, with D uncertain. Trimming left V 3 bases short and J 5 bases short, with 8 bases between. Per the germline V gene, CDR1 is LNHDA and CDR2 is SQIVND (reference sequence). The CDR3 has 13 amino acids. CDR3 sequence: CASSILTNNEQFF. The CDR3 DNA reads as TGTGCCAGTAGTATTCTCACCAACAATGAGCAGTTCTTC.

J is TRBJ2-1 and V is TRBV19; a weak D match, TRBD2 (6 bases). With 3 bases removed from V and 2 bases from J, the gap between germline ends came to 11 bases. CDR1 is LNHDA and CDR2 is SQIVND in the germline V gene (reference sequence). CDR3 size: 15 residues. The CDR3 DNA sequence: TGTGCCAGTAGTATGCATCGGACTACCTACAATGAGCAGTTCTTC. This sequence encodes CASSMHRTTYNEQFF.

This clone was observed a handful of times. This chain connects TRBV30 to TRBJ2-1; 14 nucleotides line up with TRBD2. This CDR3 has 17 amino acids. From germline, CDR1 is GTSNPN and CDR2 SVGIG (reference sequence). The ends lost 3 bases at V and 5 bases at J; junction bases unmatched: 9. The DNA of the CDR3 is TGTGCCTGGAGGCGCTGGGGGACTAGCGGGAGCGACAATGAGCAGTTCTTC. This codes for CAWRRWGTSGSDNEQFF. The full variable domain, its missing parts supplied by reference TRBV30 and TRBJ2-1, is SQTIHQWPATLVQPVGSPLSLECTVEGTSNPNLYWYRQAAGRGLQLLFYSVGIGQISSEVPQNLSASRPQDRQFILSSKKLLLSDSGFYLCAWRRWGTSGSDNEQFFGPGTRLTVL.

The J gene is TRBJ2-3, the V gene TRBV9; 8 positions agree with TRBD2. The J segment lost 3 bases and the V segment lost 0 bases, leaving 9 bases of the junction unmatched. Germline CDR1 and CDR2: SGDLS and YYNGEE. The CDR3 has 17 residues. The CDR3 nucleotides read TGTGCCAGCAGCGTAGCCCCAGCGGGAGTAGGTACAGATACGCAGTATTTT. The encoded protein is CASSVAPAGVGTDTQYF.

In this sample, this clone turned up a few times. Other DNA sequences of this sample code for an identical CDR3. The chain links TRBV30 to TRBJ2-5; no firm D call. This CDR3 is 11 amino acids long. Between the trimmed V and J ends, which lost 0 bases and 4 bases, there was a span of 3 bases. Germline lookup yields CDR1 GTSNPN and CDR2 SVGIG (reference sequence). The CDR3 DNA is TGTGCCTGGAGTGTCGGAGAGACCCAGTACTTC. Protein sequence: CAWSVGETQYF.

This chain links TRBV5-1 with TRBJ2-2, with 10 nucleotides matching TRBD2. The V gene end was trimmed by 4 bases and the J gene end by 2 bases; junction bases not matched to a gene: 5. This CDR3 spans 16 amino acids. CDR1 is SGHRS and CDR2 is YFSETQ in the germline V gene. CDR3 sequence reads: CASSMRLAGNTGELFF. CDR3 coding DNA: TGCGCCAGCAGCATGCGACTAGCGGGTAACACCGGGGAGCTGTTTTTT. Combining the CDR3 with reference TRBV5-1 and TRBJ2-2 gives the whole variable domain KAGVTQTPRYLIKTRGQQVTLSCSPISGHRSVSWYQQTPGQGLQFLFEYFSETQRNKGNFPGRFSGRQFSNSRSEMNVSTLELGDSALYLCASSMRLAGNTGELFFGEGSRLTVL.

The chain combines TRBV30 with TRBJ1-2; 7 nucleotides line up with TRBD1. The germline V gene has CDR1 GTSNPN and CDR2 SVGIG (reference sequence). The CDR3 has 15 amino acids. Losses at the gene ends were 4 bases for V and 1 base for J; bases not matched to a gene: 9. The CDR3 DNA reads TGTGCCTGGAATCTAGGGACAGTCCTTAACTATGGCTACACCTTC. Residues: CAWNLGTVLNYGYTF.

This clone has a handful of counts. The gene calls are TRBV5-1 and TRBJ1-5; unclear D gene. This CDR3 has 14 amino acids. V was clipped by 4 bases and J by 5 bases, with 13 bases between them. The germline V gene encodes CDR1 SGHRS and CDR2 YFSETQ. For the CDR3, the DNA is TGCGCCAGCAGCCCTGGACCCTCGGATCAGCCCCAGCATTTT. Translation gives CASSPGPSDQPQHF.

The chain uses TRBV4-2 and TRBJ2-3, with D perhaps TRBD2 (5 bases). Per germline, CDR1 LGHNA and CDR2 YNFKEQ. There are 18 residues in the CDR3. V gave up 0 bases and J gave up 2 bases, with 18 bases separating them. As DNA, the CDR3 is TGTGCCAGCAGCCAAGAACTCTCGAGCGGAACAACCACAGATACGCAGTATTTT. Its protein is CASSQELSSGTTTDTQYF.

The chain combines TRBV7-2 with TRBJ1-1; D unclear. The CDR3 loop spans 13 amino acids. Germline V gene data show CDR1 as SGHTA and CDR2 as FQGNSA. V was shortened by 3 bases and J by 0 bases, with 5 bases between the two germline ends. The CDR3 sequence is CASSLGMNTEAFF. The CDR3 nucleotides are TGTGCCAGCAGCTTGGGGATGAACACTGAAGCTTTCTTT.